These T cell receptor beta chains were read from a single sample in a study of CD8 T cells in acute hepatitis C reinfection. The repertoire was sequenced with immunoSEQ multiplex PCR; TCRdb's copy has only in-frame clones and lacks some. The sample includes 3,900 or so clones, roughly 40% of them seen just once. The sequencing used HCV NS3-1073 tetramer-sorted CD8+ T cells from PBMCs, collected during acute infection. Every receptor here comes from a man younger than 40 with chronic hepatitis C. CDR3s include the opening cysteine and the closing phenylalanine or tryptophan. The order of the fields is V gene, J gene, D gene, clone size, CDR3 DNA, CDR3 protein. A D gene is named only where the DNA matches it firmly. Not all rows give a size; the values are once, few, many and, for expanded clones, a class.

v_call: TRBV9; j_call: TRBJ2-1; d_call: .; clone_size: .; cdr3_nt: TGTGCCAGCAGCATAAACAATGAGCAGTTCTTC; cdr3_aa: CASSINNEQFF
v_call: TRBV4-2; j_call: TRBJ2-3; d_call: TRBD2; clone_size: .; cdr3_nt: TGTGCCAGCAGCCCCGATAGCGGGACTAGCACAGATACGCAGTATTTT; cdr3_aa: CASSPDSGTSTDTQYF
v_call: TRBV5-5; j_call: TRBJ2-7; d_call: .; clone_size: .; cdr3_nt: TGTGCCAGCAGCCAAGAACCACAGCGGGTGGCCTACGAGCAGTACTTC; cdr3_aa: CASSQEPQRVAYEQYF
v_call: TRBV4-3; j_call: TRBJ2-7; d_call: TRBD2; clone_size: medium-sized; cdr3_nt: TGCGCCAGCAGCCAAGAGGTGGGGGGGAGCTCCTACGAGCAGTACTTC; cdr3_aa: CASSQEVGGSSYEQYF
v_call: TRBV5-4; j_call: TRBJ2-3; d_call: TRBD2; clone_size: .; cdr3_nt: TGTGCCAGCAGCCAAGAGATGGCAGCGGGGGGCGGGGATACGCAGTATTTT; cdr3_aa: CASSQEMAAGGGDTQYF
v_call: TRBV2; j_call: TRBJ2-7; d_call: TRBD1; clone_size: .; cdr3_nt: TGTGCCAGCAGTGGAACTGACAGGGGGTATTCCTACGAGCAGTACTTC; cdr3_aa: CASSGTDRGYSYEQYF
v_call: TRBV28; j_call: TRBJ2-3; d_call: TRBD1; clone_size: medium-sized; cdr3_nt: TGTGCCAGCAGCCTCACCCACCGGGACAGGACTGATGTTACGCAGTATTTT; cdr3_aa: CASSLTHRDRTDVTQYF
v_call: TRBV4-2; j_call: TRBJ2-2; d_call: .; clone_size: .; cdr3_nt: TGTGCCAGCAGCCAAGAAGTGGGGTCCCCGCTCACCGGGGAGCTGTTTTTT; cdr3_aa: CASSQEVGSPLTGELFF
v_call: TRBV4-3; j_call: TRBJ2-7; d_call: TRBD2; clone_size: .; cdr3_nt: TGCGCCAGCAGCCAAGAACCAACGGGGGCGGGGGGAAACTACGAGCAGTACTTC; cdr3_aa: CASSQEPTGAGGNYEQYF
v_call: TRBV15; j_call: TRBJ2-4; d_call: TRBD2; clone_size: few; cdr3_nt: TGTGCCACCAGCAGAGAGATCGGAGCGGGAGCAGCCAAAAACATTCAGTACTTC; cdr3_aa: CATSREIGAGAAKNIQYF
v_call: TRBV14; j_call: TRBJ1-1; d_call: .; clone_size: medium-sized; cdr3_nt: TGTGCCAGCAGCCACCAAAACAGGGAACAAGAAGCTTTCTTT; cdr3_aa: CASSHQNREQEAFF
v_call: TRBV4-2; j_call: TRBJ2-2; d_call: .; clone_size: .; cdr3_nt: TGTGCCAGCAGCCAAGAGCCGGGCGCCCCCGGGGAGCTGTTTTTT; cdr3_aa: CASSQEPGAPGELFF
v_call: TRBV2; j_call: TRBJ2-7; d_call: TRBD1; clone_size: .; cdr3_nt: TGTGCCAGCAGCCCGGGACAGGGCCTCGAGCAGTACTTC; cdr3_aa: CASSPGQGLEQYF
v_call: TRBV6-5; j_call: TRBJ1-2; d_call: .; clone_size: few; cdr3_nt: TGTGCCAGCAGTTACGATACAGGGCTTGACTATGGCTACACCTTC; cdr3_aa: CASSYDTGLDYGYTF
v_call: TRBV5-1; j_call: TRBJ2-5; d_call: .; clone_size: .; cdr3_nt: TGCGCCAGCACCCTAACGGGGATAGAGACCCAGTACTTC; cdr3_aa: CASTLTGIETQYF
v_call: TRBV4-2; j_call: TRBJ2-1; d_call: TRBD2; clone_size: medium-sized; cdr3_nt: TGTGCCAGCAGCCAAGAGACTAGCGGGGGGGCTTGGGGTGAGCAGTTCTTC; cdr3_aa: CASSQETSGGAWGEQFF
v_call: TRBV27; j_call: TRBJ2-5; d_call: TRBD1; clone_size: .; cdr3_nt: TGTGCCAGCAGGGGGACAGGGGGCGGGTGGGAGACCCAGTACTTC; cdr3_aa: CASRGTGGGWETQYF
v_call: TRBV4-2; j_call: TRBJ2-7; d_call: TRBD2; clone_size: few; cdr3_nt: TGTGCCAGCAGCCCTGAAGCAGCGGGAGCGCCCTACGAGCAGTACTTC; cdr3_aa: CASSPEAAGAPYEQYF
v_call: TRBV15; j_call: TRBJ2-7; d_call: TRBD2; clone_size: .; cdr3_nt: TGTGCCACCAGCGCGGTCTTAACTAGCGGGCAAGTCTACGAGCAGTACTTC; cdr3_aa: CATSAVLTSGQVYEQYF
v_call: TRBV19; j_call: TRBJ2-5; d_call: TRBD2; clone_size: .; cdr3_nt: TGTGCCAGTAGTATAGTTGGCAGCGGGGGCTACCAAGAGACCCAGTACTTC; cdr3_aa: CASSIVGSGGYQETQYF
v_call: TRBV19; j_call: TRBJ2-3; d_call: TRBD2; clone_size: .; cdr3_nt: TGTGCCAGTAGTCCACTAGCGGGGGGGTTGGATACGCAGTATTTT; cdr3_aa: CASSPLAGGLDTQYF
v_call: TRBV29-1; j_call: TRBJ2-1; d_call: TRBD2; clone_size: medium-sized; cdr3_nt: TGCAGCGTTGGCCCTAGCGGGAGGGACAATGAGCAGTTCTTC; cdr3_aa: CSVGPSGRDNEQFF
v_call: TRBV25-1; j_call: TRBJ1-1; d_call: .; clone_size: medium-sized; cdr3_nt: TGTGCCAGCAGTGAATCCGCCAGACCGAGTAAGGACACTGAAGCTTTCTTT; cdr3_aa: CASSESARPSKDTEAFF
v_call: TRBV4-3; j_call: TRBJ2-7; d_call: TRBD1; clone_size: .; cdr3_nt: TGCGCCAGCAGCCAGGAGCCGGGACAGGGGAGCTCCTACGAGCAGTACTTC; cdr3_aa: CASSQEPGQGSSYEQYF
v_call: TRBV15; j_call: TRBJ1-1; d_call: .; clone_size: .; cdr3_nt: TGTGCCACCAGCAGCGTATCGCCTGGGACTGAAGCTTTCTTT; cdr3_aa: CATSSVSPGTEAFF
v_call: TRBV7-2; j_call: TRBJ2-1; d_call: TRBD2; clone_size: few; cdr3_nt: TGTGCCAGCAGCATCCTAGCGGGTCCTAATGAGCAGTTCTTC; cdr3_aa: CASSILAGPNEQFF
v_call: TRBV7-2; j_call: TRBJ2-1; d_call: .; clone_size: .; cdr3_nt: TGTGCCAGCAGCCCATGGGCGCAAGGAGGTGAGCAGTTCTTC; cdr3_aa: CASSPWAQGGEQFF
v_call: TRBV18; j_call: TRBJ2-5; d_call: TRBD2; clone_size: .; cdr3_nt: TGTGCCAGCTCAATCTGGACTAGCGGGGGCTTTCAAGAGACCCAGTACTTC; cdr3_aa: CASSIWTSGGFQETQYF
v_call: TRBV2; j_call: TRBJ2-3; d_call: .; clone_size: few; cdr3_nt: TGTGCCAGCAGTGAAGCTGGAGGGGTTAGTTTTCCAGATACGCAGTATTTT; cdr3_aa: CASSEAGGVSFPDTQYF
v_call: TRBV6-6; j_call: TRBJ1-1; d_call: .; clone_size: .; cdr3_nt: TGTGCCAGCAGTTATGGGCAGGACTTCTCTGAAGCTTTCTTT; cdr3_aa: CASSYGQDFSEAFF
v_call: TRBV4-2; j_call: TRBJ2-3; d_call: .; clone_size: .; cdr3_nt: TGTGCCAGCAGCCAAGAAAACGGCCATTGGGGTACGCAGTATTTT; cdr3_aa: CASSQENGHWGTQYF
v_call: TRBV4-2; j_call: TRBJ1-1; d_call: .; clone_size: few; cdr3_nt: TGTGCCAGCAGCCAAGAATTGGGGGCTGAAGCTTTCTTT; cdr3_aa: CASSQELGAEAFF
v_call: TRBV4-3; j_call: TRBJ2-7; d_call: .; clone_size: .; cdr3_nt: TGCGCCAGCAGCCAAGAACTCGGGGCCCCTGGAGAGCAGTACTTC; cdr3_aa: CASSQELGAPGEQYF
v_call: TRBV6-5; j_call: TRBJ2-7; d_call: .; clone_size: .; cdr3_nt: TGTGCCAGCAGTATCCTCCCCGCGCACCACTACGAGCAGTACTTC; cdr3_aa: CASSILPAHHYEQYF
v_call: TRBV6-1; j_call: TRBJ1-1; d_call: TRBD1; clone_size: few; cdr3_nt: TGTGCCAGCAGCACGGGACAGGGGTATGTCACTGAAGCTTTCTTT; cdr3_aa: CASSTGQGYVTEAFF
v_call: TRBV30; j_call: TRBJ1-1; d_call: TRBD1; clone_size: .; cdr3_nt: TGTGCCTGGGCAGGGGGGGGGGACACTGAAGCTTTCTTT; cdr3_aa: CAWAGGGDTEAFF
v_call: TRBV23-1; j_call: TRBJ2-1; d_call: .; clone_size: .; cdr3_nt: TGCGCCAGCAACACGGGACTGGCCGACAATGAGCAGTTCTTC; cdr3_aa: CASNTGLADNEQFF
v_call: TRBV6-5; j_call: TRBJ2-7; d_call: TRBD2; clone_size: .; cdr3_nt: TGTGCCAGCACACTAGCGGGGGAGGGCGAGCAGTACTTC; cdr3_aa: CASTLAGEGEQYF
v_call: TRBV27; j_call: TRBJ2-5; d_call: .; clone_size: .; cdr3_nt: TGTGCCAGCAGTTTAGGTGGGGGCTGGGAGACCCAGTACTTC; cdr3_aa: CASSLGGGWETQYF
v_call: TRBV9; j_call: TRBJ2-7; d_call: .; clone_size: .; cdr3_nt: TGTGCCAGCAGCCGGGACGGGGAGTACTTC; cdr3_aa: CASSRDGEYF
v_call: TRBV6-1; j_call: TRBJ2-7; d_call: .; clone_size: few; cdr3_nt: TGTGCCAGCAGTGAAGTAGCCGGAACCTACGAGCAGTACTTC; cdr3_aa: CASSEVAGTYEQYF
v_call: TRBV4-2; j_call: TRBJ2-2; d_call: TRBD2; clone_size: few; cdr3_nt: TGTGCCAGCAGCCAGGAAGTAGCGGGAGGGACGAACACCGGGGAGCTGTTTTTT; cdr3_aa: CASSQEVAGGTNTGELFF
v_call: TRBV4-2; j_call: TRBJ1-1; d_call: .; clone_size: .; cdr3_nt: TGTGCCAGCAGCCCAGAACAACAGGGTGGAATTGGTGAAGCTTTCTTT; cdr3_aa: CASSPEQQGGIGEAFF